Presented here are 27 T cell receptor beta chains from one specimen sequenced in a study of T cell repertoires in cytomegalovirus infection. One entry per CDR3 protein, called by TCRdb with MiXCR from the reads. The data show approximately 300,000 distinct CDR3 sequences, with roughly 25% seen just once and about an eighth held by the top ten. Their cognate antigens are unknown. The sample in question was cultured PBMCs, obtained from culture after CMV antigen stimulation. The origin of the receptors is a human donor in good health (CMV status not recorded). Some clones in this sample may be carry-over from other donors' samples.

This clonotype was counted only a few times. The genes are TRBV14 and TRBJ2-3; TRBD2 matches 10 bases. V lost 6 bases and J lost 13; bases outside the gene matches: 10. There are 13 residues in the CDR3. Per germline, CDR1 SGHDN and CDR2 FVKESK. DNA of the CDR3: TGTGCCAGCAGAGCCGCTACTAGCGGGATGGAGTATTTT. It translates to CASRAATSGMEYF.

This chain joins TRBV6-5 and TRBJ2-2, with D unresolved. The CDR3 has 15 amino acids. The V gene's germline CDR1 is MNHEY and CDR2 SVGAGI. V lost 5 bases, J lost 3 bases, and 13 bases lay in between. DNA for the CDR3: TGTGCCAGCAGTAGGTCGGCCCGGGACACCGGGGAGCTGTTTTTT. Its translation: CASSRSARDTGELFF.

This clonotype was picked up a small number of times. V gene TRBV24-1 combines with J gene TRBJ1-2, with 7 nucleotides matching TRBD1. Looked up from germline, CDR1 is KGHDR and CDR2 is SFDVKD. The V and J ends lost 8 bases and 7 bases, in that order; junction bases with no gene match: 12. CDR3 length: 14 amino acids. The CDR3 region is CATTTGMLGAGYTF. The CDR3 DNA reads TGTGCCACCACGACAGGGATGTTAGGTGCTGGCTACACCTTC.

This clonotype was recorded a few times. The chain links TRBV6-5 to TRBJ2-7; perhaps TRBD2 as D (5 bases). CDR1 is MNHEY and CDR2 is SVGAGI in the germline V gene. The germline V and J ends were trimmed by 2 bases and 0 bases, with 8 bases remaining between them. The CDR3 has 14 amino acids. CDR3 amino acids: CASSYTRVSYEQYF. The CDR3 nucleotides read TGTGCCAGCAGTTACACGAGGGTCTCCTACGAGCAGTACTTC.

This clonotype was counted many times. The V gene is TRBV12-3 or TRBV12-4, the J gene TRBJ2-1, with 15 bases lining up with TRBD2. V shed 5 bases and J 10 bases; nucleotides not matched to a gene: 6. The CDR3 sequence is 15 residues long. The CDR3 DNA sequence: TGTGCCAGCAGTCAGGGACTAGCGGGAGGTAGGGAGCAGTTCTTC. Encoded protein: CASSQGLAGGREQFF.

This clonotype was observed a handful of times. The chain uses TRBV28 and TRBJ1-1, with no clear D. The V end lost 4 bases, the J end lost 1 base, and 10 bases lay between the germline ends. CDR3 length: 14 amino acids. Germline loops: CDR1 MDHEN, CDR2 SYDVKM. DNA for the CDR3: TGTGCCAGCAGTTCCCCGTTTGGGAACACTGAAGCTTTCTTT. Translated, it gives CASSSPFGNTEAFF.

Many counts were recorded for this clonotype. The rearrangement uses TRBV7-2 and TRBJ1-6, with 9 bases that match TRBD1. This CDR3 spans 17 amino acids. V shed 2 bases, J shed 7 bases, and the junction held 9 bases outside the gene matches. The V gene's germline CDR1 is SGHTA and CDR2 FQGNSA. The CDR3 sequence: CASSLPRTGEKNSPLHF. Written as DNA, the CDR3 is TGTGCCAGCAGCTTACCCCGGACAGGGGAAAAGAATTCACCCCTCCACTTT. Full variable domain (missing parts from reference TRBV7-2 and TRBJ1-6): GAGVSQSPSNKVTEKGKDVELRCDPISGHTALYWYRQSLGQGLEFLIYFQGNSAPDKSGLPSDRFSAERTGGSVSTLTIQRTQQEDSAVYLCASSLPRTGEKNSPLHFGNGTRLTVT.

The genes are TRBV7-2 and TRBJ1-2; D is perhaps TRBD1 (5 bases). V gave up 6 bases and J gave up 8 bases, with 10 bases separating them. Germline V gives CDR1 SGHTA, CDR2 FQGNSA. This CDR3 comprises 11 residues. The CDR3 spells CASSPGKGYTF. In DNA, the CDR3 is TGTGCCAGCAGTCCAGGGAAGGGCTACACCTTC.

The V call is TRBV7-2, the J call TRBJ2-3; 8 bases match TRBD2. V dropped 1 base and J dropped 4; count of bases not matched to a gene: 10. The germline CDR1 and CDR2 sequences are SGHTA and FQGNSA. This CDR3 is 17 amino acids long. CDR3 protein: CASSLDGRARRADTQYF. CDR3 nucleotide sequence: TGTGCCAGCAGCTTAGACGGGAGGGCCCGCAGGGCAGATACGCAGTATTTT.

The rearrangement links TRBV6-1 to TRBJ2-1; 9 bases are shared with TRBD2. The length of the CDR3 is 17 residues. In germline, CDR1 is MNHNS, CDR2 SASEGT. The V and J ends lost 2 bases and 3 bases, in that order; junction bases with no gene match: 8. CDR3 sequence: CASSEYLSGSNYNEQFF. The CDR3, as DNA: TGTGCCAGCAGTGAATACCTTAGCGGGAGTAACTACAATGAGCAGTTCTTC.

This clonotype was picked up a small number of times. The chain is built from TRBV28 and TRBJ1-2, with D perhaps TRBD1 (5 bases). CDR1 is MDHEN, CDR2 SYDVKM, per germline. The CDR3 runs 15 residues. V lost 4 bases, J lost 6 bases, and 18 bases lay in between. CDR3 nucleotide sequence: TGTGCCAGCAGTTCAACATGGGGCCCGCTGCATGGCTACACCTTC. Its translation: CASSSTWGPLHGYTF.

Many counts were recorded for this clonotype. This rearrangement joins TRBV7-2 to TRBJ1-1, with D unresolved. V was pared by 3 bases and J by 1 base, with 9 bases between. Germline values: CDR1 SGHTA, CDR2 FQGNSA. The CDR3 runs to 14 residues. The CDR3 DNA sequence: TGTGCCAGCAGCTTTTGGGTCGGGAACACTGAAGCTTTCTTT. Its protein product is CASSFWVGNTEAFF.

The rearrangement links TRBV11-2 to TRBJ2-3; D is undetermined. In germline, CDR1 is SGHAT, CDR2 FQNNGV. V was pared by 7 bases and J by 2 bases, with 13 bases between. This CDR3 region has 14 residues. In DNA, the CDR3 is TGTGCCAGCACCTACCGGCCGTACACAGATACGCAGTATTTT. It yields the protein CASTYRPYTDTQYF.

The sample holds a few counts of this clonotype. The chain employs TRBV25-1 and TRBJ2-5; D call uncertain. Trimming removed 3 bases at V and 2 bases at J, with 13 bases between. The CDR3 length is 15 residues. Germline values: CDR1 MGHDK, CDR2 SYGVNS. The CDR3 loop is CASSDAALGQETQYF. The DNA of the CDR3 is TGTGCCAGCAGTGACGCAGCGCTGGGGCAAGAGACCCAGTACTTC.

This clonotype has a handful of counts. CDR3 nucleotide sequence: TGTGCCACCAGTGAGGTCCGGGGCGAGCAGTACGTC. It is translated as CATSEVRGEQYV. The chain carries TRBV24-1 and TRBJ2-7; a possible D gene is TRBD2 (5 bases). The length of the CDR3 is 12 residues. The germline V gene encodes CDR1 KGHDR and CDR2 SFDVKD. V was clipped by 4 bases and J by 6 bases, with 9 bases between them.

The CDR3 loop is CASSYSSGQQETQYF. The CDR3 nucleotides read TGTGCCAGCAGTTACAGTTCGGGACAGCAAGAGACCCAGTACTTC. The genes are TRBV6-5 and TRBJ2-5, with 7 bases identical to TRBD1. J lost 2 bases, V lost 2 bases, and 5 bases had no gene match. The CDR3 runs 15 residues. Germline CDR1 is MNHEY and CDR2 is SVGAGI.

This clonotype appeared many times. The CDR3 is CASSKRRQGNNQPQHF. The CDR3 DNA reads as TGTGCCAGCAGCAAACGACGACAGGGGAACAATCAGCCCCAGCATTTT. The chain joins TRBV7-8 to TRBJ1-5, with 8 bases identical to TRBD1. The CDR3 length is 16 residues. The V gene end was trimmed by 5 bases and the J gene end by 3 bases; junction bases not matched to a gene: 9. Looked up from germline, CDR1 is SGHVS and CDR2 is FQNEAQ.

The chain links TRBV6-2 or TRBV6-3 to TRBJ2-3; D is perhaps TRBD1 (6 bases). Looked up from germline, CDR1 is MNHEY and CDR2 is SVGEGT. CDR3 size: 11 residues. The V and J ends lost 6 bases and 11 bases respectively, with 12 bases between them. The CDR3 sequence is CASRSGVMQYF. CDR3 DNA sequence: TGTGCCAGCAGATCAGGGGTAATGCAGTATTTT.

J is TRBJ1-1 and V is TRBV4-1, with D unresolved. The CDR3 is made up of 14 amino acids. Trimming took 1 base from V and 5 from J, leaving 11 bases between them. Germline V gene data show CDR1 as MGHRA and CDR2 as YSYEKL. The CDR3 DNA is TGCGCCAGCAGCCAAGTTGAGGTATCAACTGAAGCTTTCTTT. Translation: CASSQVEVSTEAFF.

This clonotype was recorded a few times. The V gene is TRBV11-2, the J gene TRBJ2-3; D is undetermined. Germline V CDR1 and CDR2: SGHAT, FQNNGV. The CDR3 loop spans 13 amino acids. Trimming removed 1 base at V and 5 bases at J, with 7 bases between. For the CDR3, the DNA is TGTGCCAGCAGCTTAGTTCGACGAGATACGCAGTATTTT. This gives the protein CASSLVRRDTQYF. The full variable domain, with the rest looked up from reference TRBV11-2 and TRBJ2-3, is EAGVAQSPRYKIIEKRQSVAFWCNPISGHATLYWYQQILGQGPKLLIQFQNNGVVDDSQLPKDRFSAERLKGVDSTLKIQPAKLEDSAVYLCASSLVRRDTQYFGPGTRLTVL.

This clonotype was detected ten times or more. The chain has TRBV11-2 and TRBJ2-1; 7 bases agree with TRBD1. Trimming removed 5 bases from V and 9 bases from J; junction bases left unmatched: 4. From germline, CDR1 is SGHAT and CDR2 FQNNGV. This CDR3 has 12 amino acids. CDR3 sequence (DNA): TGTGCCAGCAGCGGACAGGTGGGTGAGCAGTTCTTC. It yields the protein CASSGQVGEQFF.

The V and J genes are TRBV7-6 and TRBJ2-3; D gene uncertain. Germline values: CDR1 SGHVS, CDR2 FNYEAQ. This CDR3 region has 11 residues. Trimming took 5 bases from V and 6 from J, leaving 6 bases between them. This CDR3 reads CASSDSDTQYF. The CDR3, as DNA: TGTGCCAGCAGCGATTCGGATACGCAGTATTTT.

This clonotype was detected ten times or more. This chain uses TRBV11-2 with TRBJ2-3; TRBD2 matches 12 bases. Per the germline V gene, CDR1 is SGHAT and CDR2 is FQNNGV. V gave up 2 bases and J gave up 5 bases; unmatched junction bases: 5. This CDR3 spans 16 amino acids. CDR3 nucleotides: TGTGCCAGCAGCTTAAGACTAGCGGGAGATGGAGATACGCAGTATTTT. As protein: CASSLRLAGDGDTQYF.

This clonotype was observed a few times. The chain combines TRBV5-4 with TRBJ2-7, with a possible D match to TRBD2 (6 bases). CDR3 size: 12 residues. Germline V gives CDR1 SGHNT, CDR2 YYREEE (reference sequence). Deletions cut 4 bases from V and 3 bases from J, with 8 bases between. The CDR3 DNA follows: TGTGCCAGCAGCATTAGCGGCTACGAGCAGTACTTC. Residues: CASSISGYEQYF.

This clonotype occurred a few times. The J gene is TRBJ2-6, the V gene TRBV28; D unclear. Germline V gene data show CDR1 as MDHEN and CDR2 as SYDVKM. The length of the CDR3 is 14 residues. Trimming took 5 bases from V and 5 from J, leaving 10 bases between them. The CDR3 sequence is CASSMESWANVLTF. In DNA, the CDR3 is TGTGCCAGCAGTATGGAGAGCTGGGCCAACGTCCTGACTTTC.

This clonotype has just a few counts. The rearrangement joins TRBV6-6 to TRBJ2-7; D tentatively reads TRBD1 or TRBD2 (5 bases each). The CDR3 runs to 13 residues. Trimming took off 5 bases at V and 6 bases at J, with 14 bases between the two ends. Germline CDR1 is MNHNY and CDR2 is SVGAGI (reference sequence). The CDR3 is CASSGTTWGEQYV. CDR3 in DNA: TGTGCCAGCAGTGGGACCACTTGGGGCGAGCAGTACGTC.

The V and J genes are TRBV6-2 or TRBV6-3 and TRBJ1-2; D unresolved. The CDR3 has 13 residues. Germline loops: CDR1 MNHEY, CDR2 SVGEGT. Trimming took off 6 bases at V and 3 bases at J, with 11 bases between the two ends. The CDR3 DNA is TGTGCCAGCAGCAATGACGGATACTATGGCTACACCTTC. Encoded protein: CASSNDGYYGYTF.